In its sample, the clone carrying this T cell receptor beta chain was seen a few times. Its antigen remains unknown. The data derive from a study of T-cell reconstitution after alpha-beta-depleted transplantation in children. The CDR3 contains 15 residues. The V end was cut by 2 bases, the J end by 0 bases, with 10 bases between. The study's findings and limits: Certain patients had high TCRbeta diversity at day 60, and it came from recipient T cells and thymic progenitors that survived. About two months after transplant, alpha-beta T cells reportedly came from several hundred expanded graft clones.

Unique molecular identifiers tagged the TCRbeta library. In TCRdb, the PCR reads were re-called with MiXCR into one record per CDR3 protein. The sample comprises fewer than 550,000 distinct CDR3 sequences, around 15% of which are singletons, and approximately 29% rests with the top ten. This TCR came from a boy less than two years old who had a stem cell transplant for Wiskott-Aldrich syndrome, so the T cells may come from the graft donor. The V and J genes are TRBV12-3 or TRBV12-4 and TRBJ1-1; D gene unclear. Sequenced material: PBMCs, mostly from graft donor cells, taken 360 days after TCRalphabeta/CD19-depleted stem cell transplant. This CDR3 is CASSLRVRLNTEAFF. The DNA of the CDR3 is TGTGCCAGCAGTTTACGGGTCAGGCTGAACACTGAAGCTTTCTTT.